This entry lists 11 T cell receptor beta chains sequenced from one sample in a study of OX40 agonist ivuxolimab in advanced cancers. Profiled with immunoSEQ multiplex PCR; TCRdb holds only in-frame clones, not every one. This table holds about 66,000 clones, 91% found once. The sequencing used CD4+ or CD8+ T cells sorted from blood, collected in a trial of the OX40 agonist ivuxolimab. The receptors stem from an adult with an advanced solid tumor such as melanoma, head and neck, liver or kidney cancer.

This chain connects TRBV5-1 to TRBJ1-1, with 7 nucleotides matching TRBD1. Trimming removed 7 bases from V and 2 bases from J; junction bases left unmatched: 8. The CDR3 runs 14 residues. CDR1 is SGHRS, CDR2 YFSETQ, per germline. CDR3 bases: TGCGCCAGCCGCCGGGACAGCGGCAACACTGAAGCTTTCTTT. Translated, it gives CASRRDSGNTEAFF. Filled out from reference TRBV5-1 and TRBJ1-1, the complete variable domain reads KAGVTQTPRYLIKTRGQQVTLSCSPISGHRSVSWYQQTPGQGLQFLFEYFSETQRNKGNFPGRFSGRQFSNSRSEMNVSTLELGDSALYLCASRRDSGNTEAFFGQGTRLTVV.

The gene calls are TRBV6-5 and TRBJ2-5; TRBD2 is a possible D gene (5 bases). In germline, CDR1 is MNHEY, CDR2 SVGAGI. This CDR3 region has 11 residues. Deletions cut 7 bases from V and 5 bases from J, with 8 bases between. CDR3 sequence reads: CASKREETQYF. The CDR3, as DNA: TGTGCCAGCAAGAGGGAGGAGACCCAGTACTTC.

In DNA form, the CDR3 reads TGTGCCAGCAGCTTGGGACTTCCTAGCACAGATACGCAGTATTTT. Amino acids: CASSLGLPSTDTQYF. The chain uses TRBV5-4 and TRBJ2-3, with D uncertain. Trimming left V 0 bases short and J 0 bases short, with 8 bases between. The CDR3 runs 15 residues. Germline V lookup: CDR1 SGHNT, CDR2 YYREEE (reference sequence).

The J gene is TRBJ2-1, the V gene TRBV2; D is unclear. The CDR3 is 15 residues long. CDR1 is SNHLY and CDR2 is FYNNEI in the germline V gene. V gave up 1 base and J gave up 2 bases, with 9 bases separating them. CDR3 loop: CASSEEAGPYNEQFF. Here the CDR3 DNA reads TGTGCCAGCAGTGAAGAGGCAGGACCCTACAATGAGCAGTTCTTC.

V gene TRBV2 combines with J gene TRBJ1-5; no reliable D call. The CDR3 is made up of 13 amino acids. Looked up from germline, CDR1 is SNHLY and CDR2 is FYNNEI. Trimming took off 6 bases at V and 7 bases at J, with 13 bases between the two ends. This CDR3 is CASSRPERQPQHF. The CDR3 DNA follows: TGTGCCAGCAGCAGGCCTGAACGGCAGCCCCAGCATTTT.

Written as DNA, the CDR3 is TGTGCCAGCAGCTCCCCGACCGGGACAGGGGGTGGCTACACCTTC. The encoded protein is CASSSPTGTGGGYTF. V and J are TRBV11-2 and TRBJ1-2, with TRBD1 identical over 11 bases. The trim removed 4 bases at V and 7 bases at J, leaving 8 bases unmatched. Germline-derived CDR1 and CDR2 are SGHAT and FQNNGV. This CDR3 spans 15 amino acids.

This chain joins TRBV28 and TRBJ1-1; D is unresolved. The CDR3 consists of 13 residues. Germline lookup yields CDR1 MDHEN and CDR2 SYDVKM. V lost 5 bases and J lost 3, with 10 bases in between. This CDR3 reads CASSRARDTEAFF. In nucleotides, the CDR3 is TGTGCCAGCAGTAGGGCCAGAGACACTGAAGCTTTCTTT.

The chain carries TRBV6-1 and TRBJ1-1; no firm D call. V was shortened by 5 bases and J by 1 base, with 8 bases between the two germline ends. Germline CDR1 reads MNHNS; CDR2 reads SASEGT. The CDR3 loop spans 13 amino acids. The CDR3 bases are TGTGCCAGCAGTTCGGACCAGAACACTGAAGCTTTCTTT. This encodes CASSSDQNTEAFF.

The chain is built from TRBV7-8 and TRBJ2-1; 10 positions agree with TRBD2. With 5 bases clipped from V and 8 bases from J, the junction kept 15 bases outside the gene matches. CDR3 length equals 17 residues. Germline V gene lookup returns CDR1 SGHVS and CDR2 FQNEAQ. DNA for the CDR3: TGTGCCAGCAGCCGATCAGCGGTCCTAGCGGGAGTGGATGAGCAGTTCTTC. This sequence encodes CASSRSAVLAGVDEQFF.

The V and J genes are TRBV11-2 and TRBJ1-4, with D maybe TRBD1 (5 bases). The V end lost 0 bases, the J end lost 7 bases, and 21 bases lay between the germline ends. The CDR3 has 18 amino acids. Germline V lookup: CDR1 SGHAT, CDR2 FQNNGV. As DNA, the CDR3 is TGTGCCAGCAGCTTAGAACTTGCCGAGTGGGGCGGTGTTGAAAAACTGTTTTTT. The encoded protein is CASSLELAEWGGVEKLFF. The full variable domain, its missing parts supplied by reference TRBV11-2 and TRBJ1-4, is EAGVAQSPRYKIIEKRQSVAFWCNPISGHATLYWYQQILGQGPKLLIQFQNNGVVDDSQLPKDRFSAERLKGVDSTLKIQPAKLEDSAVYLCASSLELAEWGGVEKLFFGSGTQLSVL.

The chain couples TRBV2 to TRBJ2-2, with D possibly being TRBD2 (5 bases). Germline-derived CDR1 and CDR2 are SNHLY and FYNNEI. The V end lost 4 bases, the J end lost 0 bases, and 12 bases lay between the germline ends. The CDR3 covers 16 residues. The CDR3 DNA is TGTGCCAGCAGTGGAGCAAGCGGATCGAACACCGGGGAGCTGTTTTTT. Its protein is CASSGASGSNTGELFF.